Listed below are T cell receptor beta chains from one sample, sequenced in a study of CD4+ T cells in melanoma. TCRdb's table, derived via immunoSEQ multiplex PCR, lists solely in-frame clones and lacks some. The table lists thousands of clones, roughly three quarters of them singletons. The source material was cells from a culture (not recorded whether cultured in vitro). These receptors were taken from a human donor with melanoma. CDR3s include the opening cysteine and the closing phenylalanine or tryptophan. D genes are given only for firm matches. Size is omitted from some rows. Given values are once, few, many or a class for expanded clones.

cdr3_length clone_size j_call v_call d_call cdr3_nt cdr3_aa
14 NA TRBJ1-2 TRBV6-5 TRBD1 TGTGCCAGCAGTCGGACAGGGGCCCACTATGGCTACACCTTC CASSRTGAHYGYTF
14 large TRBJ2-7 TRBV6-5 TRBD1 TGTGCCAGCAGTCTAGGACAGGCTGCCTACGAGCAGTACTTC CASSLGQAAYEQYF
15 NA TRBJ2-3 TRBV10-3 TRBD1 TGTGCCATCACACGTGGACAGGGGAACACAGATACGCAGTATTTT CAITRGQGNTDTQYF
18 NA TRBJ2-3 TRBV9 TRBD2 TGTGCCAGCAGCGATTCCAGCGGGGGCAGACCTAGCACAGATACGCAGTATTTT CASSDSSGGRPSTDTQYF
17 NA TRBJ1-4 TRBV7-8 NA TGTGCCAGCAGGGGCTCGGGCGGCTTCGGGGGTAATGAAAAACTGTTTTTT CASRGSGGFGGNEKLFF
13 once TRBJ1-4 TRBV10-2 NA TGCGCCAGCGGCCCGGGACGCCGTGAAAAACTGTTTTTT CASGPGRREKLFF
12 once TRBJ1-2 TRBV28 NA TGTGCCAGCAGTCCCCAAGAGGATGGCTACACCTTC CASSPQEDGYTF
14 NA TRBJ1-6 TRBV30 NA TGTGCCTGGGATAAGGACGGATATAATTCACCCCTCCACTTT CAWDKDGYNSPLHF
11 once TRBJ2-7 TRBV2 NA TGTGCCAGTGGAACAGCTTACGAGCAGTACTTC CASGTAYEQYF
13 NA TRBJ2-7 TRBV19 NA TGTGCCAGTAGCCCAGTGAATTCCTACGAGCAGTACTTC CASSPVNSYEQYF
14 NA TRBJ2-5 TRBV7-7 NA TGTGCTAGCAGCTCTGTCGGGACTCAAGAGACCCAGTACTTC CASSSVGTQETQYF
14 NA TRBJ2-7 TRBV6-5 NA TGTGCCAGCAGTTACTCTTCGACGGGCTACGAGCAGTACTTC CASSYSSTGYEQYF
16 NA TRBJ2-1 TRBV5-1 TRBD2 TGCGCCAGCAGCTTGGTTCCTAGCGGGGGGGGCGATGAGCAGTTCTTC CASSLVPSGGGDEQFF
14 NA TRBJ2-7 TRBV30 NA TGTGCCTGGAACGCGTACAGGCTCGCTGGAGAGCAGTACTTC CAWNAYRLAGEQYF
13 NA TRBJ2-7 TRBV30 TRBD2 TGTGCCTGGATCGGGGGGGGGAACTACGAGCAGTACTTC CAWIGGGNYEQYF
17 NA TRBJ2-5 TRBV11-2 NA TGTGCCAGCAGCCAAACCCGACCCGCAGGAGGTCAAGAGACCCAGTACTTC CASSQTRPAGGQETQYF
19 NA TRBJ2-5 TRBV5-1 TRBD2 TGCGCCAGCAGTTCCGCCGGGGGGAACCCAAGAGACCCAGGCTTTTACCAGTACTTC CASSSAGGNPRDPGFYQYF
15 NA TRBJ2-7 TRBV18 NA TGTGCCAGCTCACCACCGGGACCGGGCTCCTACGAGCAGTACTTC CASSPPGPGSYEQYF
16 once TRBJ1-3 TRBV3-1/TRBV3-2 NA TGTGCCAGCAGCCAAGGGGACCCCGGGGACGGAAACACCATATATTTT CASSQGDPGDGNTIYF
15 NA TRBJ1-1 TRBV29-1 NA TGCAGCGTCTTTGGTGGGGGGCTCACAGGGACTGAAGCTTTCTTT CSVFGGGLTGTEAFF
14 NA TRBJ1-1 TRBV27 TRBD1 TGTGCCAGCAGTTTGACAGGGGGCTGGACTGAAGCTTTCTTT CASSLTGGWTEAFF
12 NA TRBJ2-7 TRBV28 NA TGTGCCAGCACCCGACGCTCCTACGAGCAGTACTTC CASTRRSYEQYF
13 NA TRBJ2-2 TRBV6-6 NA TGTGCCAGCAGCCCCTCTTTGGCCGGGGAGCTGTTTTTT CASSPSLAGELFF
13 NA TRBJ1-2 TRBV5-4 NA TGTGCCAGCACCCCCAGAGCCGGGCCGGGCTACACCTTC CASTPRAGPGYTF
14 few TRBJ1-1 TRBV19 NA TGTGCCAGTAGGGGCAGGCAGCTGAACACTGAAGCTTTCTTT CASRGRQLNTEAFF
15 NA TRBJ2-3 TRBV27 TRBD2 TGTGCCAGCAGTTTGCGGGGGAGAAGCACAGATACGCAGTATTTT CASSLRGRSTDTQYF
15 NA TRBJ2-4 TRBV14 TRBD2 TGTGCCAGCAGCCAGTCGAGGGAGGGCAAAAACATTCAGTACTTC CASSQSREGKNIQYF
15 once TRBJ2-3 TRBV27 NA TGTGCCAGCAGCGGGGTAGGGGGATCCACAGATACGCAGTATTTT CASSGVGGSTDTQYF
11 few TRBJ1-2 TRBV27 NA TGTGCCAGCAGGGGGGACTATGGCTACACCTTC CASRGDYGYTF
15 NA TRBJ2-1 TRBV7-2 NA TGTGCCAGCAGCCTACAGGGAAGCTCCTACAATGAGCAGTTCTTC CASSLQGSSYNEQFF
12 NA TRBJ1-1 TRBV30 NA TGTGCCTGGAGTGCCTCCCTCACTGAAGCTTTCTTT CAWSASLTEAFF
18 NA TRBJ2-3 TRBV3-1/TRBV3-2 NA TGTGCCAGCAGCCAAAGTAGAATGTCGGCCACTAGCACAGATACGCAGTATTTT CASSQSRMSATSTDTQYF
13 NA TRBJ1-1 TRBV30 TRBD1 TGTGCCTGGAATAGGGGACAGGTATCTGAAGCTTTCTTT CAWNRGQVSEAFF
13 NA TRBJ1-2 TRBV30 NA TGTGCCTGGAGTGGGCGAAGGGACTATGGCTACACCTTC CAWSGRRDYGYTF
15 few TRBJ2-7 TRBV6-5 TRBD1 TGTGCCAGCAGTTACCCGGGGACAGGGTCGGACGAGCAGTACTTC CASSYPGTGSDEQYF
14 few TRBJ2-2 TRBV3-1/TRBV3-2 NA TGTGCCAGCAGCCTAGAACCAGGGTCCGGGGAGCTGTTTTTT CASSLEPGSGELFF
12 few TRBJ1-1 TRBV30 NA TGTGCCTGGAGTGTAGCGAACACTGAAGCTTTCTTT CAWSVANTEAFF
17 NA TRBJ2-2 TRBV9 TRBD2 TGTGCCAGCAGCTCTCGCGCGGGGGTTGGAGACACCGGGGAGCTGTTTTTT CASSSRAGVGDTGELFF
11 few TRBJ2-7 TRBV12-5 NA TGTGCTAGTGGCTACGACCACGAGCAGTACTTC CASGYDHEQYF
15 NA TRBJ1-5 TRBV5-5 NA TGTGCCAGCAGCTTAACAGGGTCAAACTATCAGCCCCAGCATTTT CASSLTGSNYQPQHF
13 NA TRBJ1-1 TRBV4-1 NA TGCGCCAGCAGCCAAGGGAATCTGGCTGAAGCTTTCTTT CASSQGNLAEAFF
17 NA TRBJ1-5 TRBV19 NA TGTGCCAGTAGTTTCGGACTAAACAGGGCTAGCAATCAGCCCCAGCATTTT CASSFGLNRASNQPQHF
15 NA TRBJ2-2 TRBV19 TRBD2 TGTGCCAGTAGTATTTACGGGGGGGACACCGGGGAGCTGTTTTTT CASSIYGGDTGELFF
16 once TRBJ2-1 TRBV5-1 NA TGCGCCAGCAGCTTGGTGGTCGCGGGGGGTACAGGGGCGCAGTTCTTC CASSLVVAGGTGAQFF